This TCR beta chain was found in a study of vaccination and CD4 T cells after COVID-19. The overall study: The authors exposed cells to overlapping spike peptides derived from SARS-CoV-2, HCoV-NL63, HCoV-OC43 and HCoV-229E. Each control was exposed to a CEFX pool, an HIV-1 Nef pool, or no peptide at all. Broader study findings: Spike mono-reactivity was found in 304 of the 307 vaccine-specific clones identified in convalescent patients.

An Oncomine TCR Beta short-read assay was used to sequence the DNA from cultured CD4+ T cells. After culture, CD4+ T cells served as the source for genomic DNA extraction. TCRdb called the PCR reads again in MiXCR, with one record for every CDR3 protein. This sample has about 10,000 distinct CDR3 sequences, with 26% found just once. The CDR3 spans 17 residues. The germline V gene has CDR1 LNHDA and CDR2 SQIVND (reference sequence). The V gene end was trimmed by 4 bases and the J gene end by 4 bases; junction bases not matched to a gene: 11. In this sample, this clonotype turned up a few times. Its antigen remains unknown. Noted treatment: approximately nine-day PBMC culture with coronavirus spike peptide pools or control peptides (ViraFEST assay).

The sequence derives from a human donor who received a COVID-19 vaccine. Sequencing was performed on CD4+ T cells from blood, cultured in vitro, taken before SARS-CoV-2 vaccination. The rearrangement uses TRBV19 and TRBJ2-3; 10 bases are shared with TRBD2. The CDR3 sequence: CASSTQSGGAPPDTQYF. CDR3 nucleotides: TGTGCCAGTAGTACCCAGAGCGGGGGGGCCCCACCAGATACGCAGTATTTT.